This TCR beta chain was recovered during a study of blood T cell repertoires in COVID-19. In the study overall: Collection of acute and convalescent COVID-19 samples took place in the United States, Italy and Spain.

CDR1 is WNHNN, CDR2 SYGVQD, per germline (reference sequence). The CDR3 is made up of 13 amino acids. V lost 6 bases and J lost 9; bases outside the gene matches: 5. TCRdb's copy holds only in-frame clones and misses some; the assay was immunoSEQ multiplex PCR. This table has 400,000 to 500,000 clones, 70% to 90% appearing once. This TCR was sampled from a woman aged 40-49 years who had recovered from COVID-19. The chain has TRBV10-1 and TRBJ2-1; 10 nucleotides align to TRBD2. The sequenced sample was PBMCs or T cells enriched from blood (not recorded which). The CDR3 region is CASREREGAEQFF. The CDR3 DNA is TGCGCCAGCAGAGAGCGGGAGGGCGCTGAGCAGTTCTTC.